A selection of T cell receptor beta chains follows, all from one sample in a study of T cell responses to AZD1222 COVID-19 vaccine. Measured with immunoSEQ multiplex PCR; TCRdb has only the in-frame clones, and not every one. There are 140,000 to 150,000 clones in the sample; roughly 84% occur only once, and roughly 5.1% lies in the top ten. Sequenced here: peripheral blood, sampled 28 days after the second AZD1222 dose. The receptors come from an adult who received the AZD1222 COVID-19 vaccine. Both conserved end residues are part of each CDR3. D genes are given only for firm matches. Clone size, where shown, is once, few, many, or a class for clones that have expanded.

V	J	D	size	CDR3	DNA
TRBV28	TRBJ2-1	NA	NA	CASSPSTPTDYNEQFF	TGTGCCAGCAGCCCCTCGACCCCTACCGACTACAATGAGCAGTTCTTC
TRBV10-2	TRBJ2-7	NA	few	CASSESVEQYF	TGCGCCAGCAGTGAGTCGGTCGAGCAGTACTTC
TRBV10-3	TRBJ2-7	NA	few	CAISVGRVYEQYF	TGTGCCATCAGTGTAGGCAGAGTGTACGAGCAGTACTTC
TRBV18	TRBJ1-6	NA	once	CASSQTGAEEPPLHF	TGTGCCAGCTCGCAGACCGGGGCCGAGGAGCCACCCCTCCACTTT
TRBV25-1	TRBJ1-1	NA	NA	CASSELTDTEAFF	TGTGCCAGCAGTGAACTGACGGATACTGAAGCTTTCTTT
TRBV6-5	TRBJ1-1	NA	NA	CASTVRGGLNTEAFF	TGTGCCAGCACCGTCCGGGGGGGTCTGAACACTGAAGCTTTCTTT
TRBV15	TRBJ2-7	TRBD1	NA	CATRHFSGTGSYEQYF	TGTGCCACCAGGCACTTTTCCGGGACAGGGTCTTACGAGCAGTACTTC
TRBV27	TRBJ1-5	NA	NA	CASSFNRASSYSNQPQHF	TGTGCCAGCAGTTTCAACAGGGCGAGCTCCTATAGCAATCAGCCCCAGCATTTT
TRBV4-1	TRBJ1-2	NA	NA	CASSHTGIYTF	TGCGCCAGCAGTCACACAGGGATCTACACCTTC
TRBV5-4	TRBJ2-2	NA	NA	CASSLGGTKSAGELFF	TGTGCCAGCAGCTTGGGGGGGACGAAGAGCGCCGGGGAGCTGTTTTTT
TRBV14	TRBJ2-5	NA	NA	CASSQETQYF	TGTGCCAGCAGCCAAGAGACCCAGTACTTC
TRBV18	TRBJ1-1	NA	NA	CASSPGEGTEAFF	TGTGCCAGCTCCCCAGGGGAGGGCACTGAAGCTTTCTTT
TRBV4-1	TRBJ2-6	TRBD1	few	CASNRQGSRSGANVLTF	TGCGCCAGCAACCGACAGGGCTCGCGCTCTGGGGCCAACGTCCTGACTTTC
TRBV4-2	TRBJ2-1	TRBD2	NA	CASSQDPLAGANEQFF	TGTGCCAGCAGCCAAGATCCGTTAGCGGGGGCCAATGAGCAGTTCTTC
TRBV7-9	TRBJ2-1	NA	NA	CASSEGGQQFF	TGTGCCAGCAGCGAGGGGGGTCAGCAGTTCTTC
TRBV25-1	TRBJ1-2	NA	NA	CASSGGGGIDLYGYTF	TGTGCCAGCAGTGGAGGGGGGGGGATCGATCTATATGGCTACACCTTC
TRBV2	TRBJ1-3	NA	NA	CASSDGRAAYSGNTIYF	TGTGCCAGCAGTGATGGGCGGGCGGCTTACTCTGGAAACACCATATATTTT
TRBV28	TRBJ2-2	NA	NA	CASSFSRGYTGELFF	TGTGCCAGCAGTTTTTCTAGGGGATACACCGGGGAGCTGTTTTTT
TRBV7-6	TRBJ2-3	TRBD2	NA	CASSWTSGGATDTQYF	TGTGCCAGCAGCTGGACTAGCGGGGGGGCGACAGATACGCAGTATTTT
TRBV5-6	TRBJ2-7	TRBD1	NA	CASSHRTGGYEQYF	TGTGCCAGCAGTCACCGGACAGGGGGTTACGAGCAGTACTTC
TRBV15	TRBJ1-1	NA	NA	CATSLSQALNTEAFF	TGTGCCACCAGCCTCTCACAGGCTTTGAACACTGAAGCTTTCTTT
TRBV4-2	TRBJ2-2	NA	NA	CASSQGGLTGELFF	TGTGCCAGCAGCCAAGGGGGGCTTACCGGGGAGCTGTTTTTT
TRBV11-3	TRBJ1-5	TRBD1	NA	CASRLNRGSNQPQHF	TGTGCCAGCAGACTAAACAGGGGTAGCAATCAGCCCCAGCATTTT
TRBV7-9	TRBJ2-2	NA	NA	CASSLESQAGELFF	TGTGCCAGCAGCTTAGAATCACAGGCCGGGGAGCTGTTTTTT
TRBV29-1	TRBJ2-3	NA	NA	CSVEGGQGRDTQYF	TGCAGCGTTGAAGGGGGGCAGGGTAGAGATACGCAGTATTTT
TRBV6-4	TRBJ2-5	TRBD1	few	CASKNAIDRAEEETQYF	TGTGCCAGCAAGAATGCAATCGACAGGGCAGAGGAAGAGACCCAGTACTTC
TRBV12-5	TRBJ2-6	NA	NA	CASGLGSGANVLTF	TGTGCTAGTGGTTTAGGCTCTGGGGCCAACGTCCTGACTTTC
TRBV7-2	TRBJ2-7	NA	NA	CASSLATTVGGRAAPYEQYF	TGTGCCAGCAGCTTAGCAACCACGGTGGGGGGGCGGGCCGCACCCTACGAGCAGTACTTC
TRBV19	TRBJ1-4	NA	NA	CASRTGPGVEKLFF	TGTGCCAGTAGGACAGGCCCCGGAGTTGAAAAACTGTTTTTT
TRBV11-3	TRBJ2-7	TRBD1	NA	CASSLATGVEQYF	TGTGCCAGCAGCTTAGCAACAGGGGTCGAGCAGTACTTC
TRBV5-4	TRBJ1-1	NA	NA	CASSPTAFLNTEAFF	TGTGCCAGCAGCCCGACAGCTTTCCTGAACACTGAAGCTTTCTTT